These T cell receptor beta chains were read from a single sample in a study of cytomegalovirus exposure and HLA in healthy donors. This table comes from immunoSEQ multiplex PCR, and its TCRdb copy is limited to in-frame clones, with some not included. The table records fewer than 200,000 clones, more than 85% of them present only once. The source material was PBMCs. Source of these receptors: a girl in the first two years of life in good health and CMV-seronegative. Each CDR3 is given with its conserved first and last residue.

j_call | v_call | cdr3_aa
TRBJ1-2 | TRBV6-1 | CASTTENYGYTF
TRBJ1-1 | TRBV5-1 | CASREGTLNEAFF
TRBJ2-2 | TRBV5-1 | CASSPGLAGGANTGELFF
TRBJ2-6 | TRBV30 | CACLEHNREIGANVLTF
TRBJ1-2 | TRBV11-3 | CASSTPSGYGYTF
TRBJ2-7 | TRBV7-2 | CASSLNAGAKDEQYF
TRBJ2-1 | TRBV30 | CAWRGPGGHNEQFF
TRBJ2-1 | TRBV18 | CASSPPGGGTYNEQFF
TRBJ1-2 | TRBV29-1 | CSGGELNNYGYTF
TRBJ2-3 | TRBV30 | CAWSVLGGGTDTQYF
NA | TRBV7-6 | CASSTDRGDEQYF
TRBJ1-4 | TRBV5-6 | CASSQGAQGGLLNEKLFF
TRBJ1-5 | TRBV4-1 | CASSQTGSGGEPQHF
TRBJ2-7 | TRBV2 | CASSGREMSYEQYF
TRBJ2-7 | TRBV6-4 | CASSALAGSYEQYF
TRBJ1-1 | TRBV7-9 | CASSPAGWNTEAFF
TRBJ2-3 | TRBV9 | CASSTNRGSGRGGTDTQYF
TRBJ1-1 | TRBV30 | CAWSVGLGEGNTEAFF
TRBJ1-3 | TRBV9 | CASSVAGGTGNTIYF
TRBJ2-2 | TRBV7-9 | CASSAGRGTTNTGELFF
TRBJ2-3 | TRBV9 | CASSPSGGTDTQYF
TRBJ2-4 | TRBV5-1 | CASSLARLTADIQYF
TRBJ2-1 | TRBV6-5 | CASSYSPEIF
TRBJ1-2 | TRBV6-1 | CASSEQGTTNYGYTF
TRBJ2-5 | TRBV4-1 | CASSLRPPGGASETQYF
TRBJ1-2 | TRBV2 | CASIIRDSRYTF
TRBJ2-2 | TRBV2 | CASLRRGYGRELFF
TRBJ2-1 | TRBV9 | CASSVDPSDKGQFF
TRBJ1-1 | TRBV18 | CASSPQGMNTEAFF
TRBJ2-6 | TRBV7-9 | CASSPRQVSGANVLTF
TRBJ2-4 | TRBV10-3 | CAISQGRTQGDIQYF
TRBJ2-3 | TRBV5-1 | CASSIRDYNTDTQYF
TRBJ1-5 | TRBV21-1 | CASSKVGTYRGLNQPQHF
TRBJ1-5 | TRBV6-6 | CASRGHGNQPQHF
TRBJ2-7 | TRBV7-9 | CASSLRTGGPGEQYF
TRBJ1-5 | TRBV20-1 | CSADDGGPQHF
TRBJ1-6 | TRBV5-1 | CASSLAGSYNSPLHF
TRBJ2-7 | TRBV12-5 | CASGNGATSEQYF
TRBJ1-6 | TRBV2 | CASSAKGILLTVDNSPLHF
TRBJ2-3 | TRBV10-3 | CAIRLAGITDTQYF
TRBJ1-6 | TRBV5-1 | CASSLDRGAMGSPLHF
TRBJ2-7 | TRBV25-1 | CASSEWVGEDEQYF
TRBJ1-1 | TRBV2 | CASREQGARTEAFF
TRBJ1-1 | TRBV19 | CASKAGKGNTEAFF
TRBJ2-1 | TRBV7-7 | CASSSREGRDEQFF
TRBJ2-2 | TRBV9 | CASSVVPNTGELFF
NA | TRBV5-1 | CASSLFGTSPYEQYF